This note documents a single T cell receptor (beta chain) sequence. The data are from a study of T cell responses to AZD1222 COVID-19 vaccine. Method: immunoSEQ multiplex PCR; TCRdb's copy keeps in-frame clones and lacks some. The sample has around 80,000 clones, approximately 85% seen once. Trimming removed 5 bases at V and 4 bases at J, with 17 bases between. CDR3 length equals 15 residues. CDR1 and CDR2 from the germline V gene are SNHLY and FYNNEI. The TCR comes from an adult who received the AZD1222 COVID-19 vaccine. J is TRBJ1-2 and V is TRBV2; D is ambiguous. The starting material was peripheral blood, obtained 28 days after the second AZD1222 dose. Here the CDR3 DNA reads TGTGCCAGCAGTTCCCACCGGGAGTCTGCCTATGGCTACACCTTC. Protein: CASSSHRESAYGYTF.